Reported below is one TCR beta chain. Its antigen is still unknown. Germline CDR1 reads SGHAT; CDR2 reads FQNNGV. V shed 3 bases, J shed 6 bases, and the junction held 6 bases outside the gene matches. This CDR3 has 15 amino acids. Sequencing used immunoSEQ multiplex PCR; TCRdb keeps in-frame clones, though not all of them. The sample carries around 99,000 clones, approximately 90% recorded once. These data originate in a study of T cell responses to AZD1222 COVID-19 vaccine. Study-wide results and caveats: Donors were chiefly white British, with a greater number of females, and clonal diversity was perhaps underestimated. Of spike-specific TCRs, nearly half reportedly target regions left unmutated in variants. Samples come after the peak T cell response, not at day 14.

The clonotype originates from an adult in good health. The source material was peripheral blood, sampled on day 0 of AZD1222 vaccination. The chain carries TRBV11-2 and TRBJ2-1, with 9 bases that match TRBD2. CDR3 sequence (DNA): TGTGCCAGCAGCTTCGGGAGCGGGGGGTCCAATGAGCAGTTCTTC. Its translation: CASSFGSGGSNEQFF.